The rows below give T cell receptor beta chains drawn from one sample of a study of OX40 agonist ivuxolimab in advanced cancers. Produced via immunoSEQ multiplex PCR; TCRdb's table is partial and in-frame only. The table has 120,000 or so clones, around 93% seen once; the top ten hold more than 0.15%. The sequences come from CD4+ or CD8+ T cells sorted from blood, collected in a trial of the OX40 agonist ivuxolimab. The receptors stem from an adult with an advanced solid tumor such as melanoma, head and neck, liver or kidney cancer. CDR3s include the opening cysteine and the closing phenylalanine or tryptophan. The D gene is left open where the match is weak. The size of a clone is reported for some rows only, either as once, few or many, or as a class for expanded clones.

v_call,d_call,clone_size,j_call,cdr3_nt,cdr3_aa
TRBV18,-,-,TRBJ2-3,TGTGCCAGCTCACCCGGGGCGACGGTCCTCACAGATACGCAGTATTTT,CASSPGATVLTDTQYF
TRBV5-4,TRBD1,-,TRBJ2-7,TGTGCCAGCAGCTCACCACTGGGACAGGGCAACGAGCAGTACTTC,CASSSPLGQGNEQYF
TRBV28,-,-,TRBJ1-1,TGTGCCAGCAGTCTGACCGGGACATTGAACACTGAAGCTTTCTTT,CASSLTGTLNTEAFF
TRBV9,-,once,TRBJ2-7,TGTGCCAGCAGCCTCGGGACGGACGTAGTTCTTTACGAGCAGTACTTC,CASSLGTDVVLYEQYF
TRBV15,-,-,TRBJ2-7,TGTGCCACCAGCAGCCCCGGGACCAAGGGTTCCTACGAGCAGTACTTC,CATSSPGTKGSYEQYF
TRBV5-6,-,-,TRBJ2-3,TGTGCCAGCAGCTCGGTCGGCAGATCTAGCACAGATACGCAGTATTTT,CASSSVGRSSTDTQYF
TRBV19,TRBD1,-,TRBJ1-2,TGTGCCAGTAGTATTTCAGGGGGCGCAGGGAACTATGGCTACACCTTC,CASSISGGAGNYGYTF
TRBV12-5,-,-,TRBJ1-3,TGTGCTAGTCGCGGTTACTCTGGAAACACCATATATTTT,CASRGYSGNTIYF
TRBV6-5,-,-,TRBJ1-5,TGTGCCAGCAGTTACGGCAGAAGCAATCAGCCCCAGCATTTT,CASSYGRSNQPQHF
TRBV5-5,TRBD1,-,TRBJ1-1,TGTGCCAGCAGCTGGACAGGAGAGAACACTGAAGCTTTCTTT,CASSWTGENTEAFF
TRBV19,TRBD2,-,TRBJ2-2,TGTGCCACCCGGGCGGGGACTAGCGGGAGATTCGGGGAGCTGTTTTTT,CATRAGTSGRFGELFF
TRBV28,-,-,TRBJ1-5,TGTGCCAGCAGTCCCTCCGATAGCAATCAGCCCCAGCATTTT,CASSPSDSNQPQHF
TRBV6-6,TRBD1,-,TRBJ1-4,TGTGCCACCCAGGACAGGGGAGTAAAAGAAAAACTGTTTTTT,CATQDRGVKEKLFF
TRBV5-1,TRBD2,-,TRBJ2-7,TGCGCCAGCAGTTCTCCGGGACTAGGAACCTACGAGCAGTACTTC,CASSSPGLGTYEQYF
TRBV15,TRBD2,-,TRBJ2-5,TGTGCCACCAGCAGAGATGGGGGACTAGCGGGGAAAGAGACCCAGTACTTC,CATSRDGGLAGKETQYF
TRBV25-1,-,-,TRBJ2-7,TGTGCCAGCAGTACCCCCGGCAGGCGCGACGAGCAGTACTTC,CASSTPGRRDEQYF
TRBV7-3,-,-,TRBJ2-3,TGTGCCAGCAGTCCGCTAGCGACCACAGATACGCAGTATTTT,CASSPLATTDTQYF
TRBV11-2,-,-,TRBJ2-7,TGTGCCAGCAGCTTAGAAGCAGGTTACGAGCAGTACTTC,CASSLEAGYEQYF
TRBV18,-,-,TRBJ2-7,TGTGCCAGCTCACCACTTGGGACCTACGAGCAGTACTTC,CASSPLGTYEQYF
TRBV10-2,-,once,TRBJ2-7,TGCGCCAGCAGTGAGTCGAACGGGGCGGACGAGCAGTACTTC,CASSESNGADEQYF
TRBV5-6,-,-,TRBJ2-3,TGTGCCAGCAGCTTTCAGGGTATTAGGGCAGATACGCAGTATTTT,CASSFQGIRADTQYF
TRBV7-9,-,-,TRBJ1-1,TGTGCCAGCAGCTTAGGGACAGCCAACACTGAAGCTTTCTTT,CASSLGTANTEAFF
TRBV7-3,TRBD2,-,TRBJ2-5,TGTGCCAGCAGCTCTAGCGGGGAGGGGACCCAGTACTTC,CASSSSGEGTQYF
TRBV7-2,TRBD1,-,TRBJ2-7,TGTGCCAGCAGCCCTTCGGGACAGGGTTTCTACGAGCAGTACTTC,CASSPSGQGFYEQYF
TRBV5-6,-,-,TRBJ2-1,TGTGCCAGCAGCTTGGTCGGGGGCTTGGGGGAGCAGTTCTTC,CASSLVGGLGEQFF
TRBV14,-,-,TRBJ2-7,TGTGCCAGCAGCCGGAGCGGCGGTTACTACGAGCAGTACTTC,CASSRSGGYYEQYF
TRBV9,-,-,TRBJ1-4,TGTGCCAGCAGCGGCCTCCATGAAAAACTGTTTTTT,CASSGLHEKLFF
TRBV5-1,-,-,TRBJ2-2,TGCGCCAGCAGCTTGGTAGCGGTGAACACCGGGGAGCTGTTTTTT,CASSLVAVNTGELFF
TRBV7-2,-,-,TRBJ2-1,TGTGCCAGCAGCCGACAGGTTTACAATGAGCAGTTCTTC,CASSRQVYNEQFF
TRBV19,-,-,TRBJ2-3,TGTGCCAGTTCACAGGGGAGGGCCACAGATACGCAGTATTTT,CASSQGRATDTQYF
TRBV7-2,-,-,TRBJ2-3,TGTGCCAGCAGCTTACAGCGGGGCACAGATACGCAGTATTTT,CASSLQRGTDTQYF
TRBV28,TRBD2,-,TRBJ2-1,TGTGCCAGCAGTTCCCCTAGCGGAAACTACAATGAGCAGTTCTTC,CASSSPSGNYNEQFF
TRBV27,-,-,TRBJ1-3,TGTGCCAGCAGTCCTCAGGGGATTTCTGGAAACACCATATATTTT,CASSPQGISGNTIYF
TRBV7-9,TRBD2,-,TRBJ2-5,TGTGCCAGCAGCTTAGACGGACTAGCGGGATTCCAAGAGACCCAGTACTTC,CASSLDGLAGFQETQYF
TRBV19,-,-,TRBJ1-5,TGTGCCAGTCATACGGGGCGGTTGAGCAATCAGCCCCAGCATTTT,CASHTGRLSNQPQHF
TRBV18,-,-,TRBJ1-1,TGTGCCAGCTCACCGTCCCGGACACAAGGGAGTGGGGCTGAAGCTTTCTTT,CASSPSRTQGSGAEAFF
TRBV20-1,-,-,TRBJ2-7,TGCAGTGCTGGGGGGTTGGGCGAGCAGTACTTC,CSAGGLGEQYF
TRBV5-6,TRBD1,-,TRBJ1-6,TGTGCCAGCAGCTTTGACAGGGAGTTTAATAATTCACCCCTCCACTTT,CASSFDREFNNSPLHF
TRBV6-5,-,-,TRBJ2-3,TGTGCCAGCAGTTTTGGGAAGGATACGCAGTATTTT,CASSFGKDTQYF
TRBV28,-,-,TRBJ2-7,TGTGCCAGCAGTATTAACGCCTACGAGCAGTACTTC,CASSINAYEQYF